Each of the 29 T cell receptor beta chains below was sequenced from the same sample in a study of T cells after posttransplantation cyclophosphamide. The assay was immunoSEQ multiplex PCR, and TCRdb's table has in-frame clones only and misses some. Of approximately 22,000 clones listed, around 85% are singletons. Busulfan-fludarabine conditioning, marrow transplant, and cyclophosphamide on days +3 and +4 were administered. Sample: PBMCs, taken after allogeneic stem cell transplant with posttransplant cyclophosphamide. The origin of the receptors is a female patient in her 30s who received an allogeneic stem cell transplant from an unrelated donor, was CMV-positive, and had no GVHD. Some T cells could come from the graft donor.

Concerning this clone itself: This same CDR3 is encoded by further DNA sequences in the sample. The J gene is TRBJ2-5, the V gene TRBV5-1; 8 bases agree with TRBD2. The CDR3 runs 16 residues. CDR1 and CDR2 from the germline V gene are SGHRS and YFSETQ. Germline trimming cut 0 bases from V and 2 bases from J; bases unmatched to any gene: 6. The CDR3 protein is CASSLGPAGAQETQYF. DNA for the CDR3: TGCGCCAGCAGCTTGGGACCAGCGGGGGCACAAGAGACCCAGTACTTC.

This clone appeared a single time. The V gene is TRBV9, the J gene TRBJ2-5; 8 bases agree with TRBD2. Germline loops: CDR1 SGDLS, CDR2 YYNGEE. This CDR3 has 16 amino acids. Losses at the gene ends were 0 bases for V and 5 bases for J; bases not matched to a gene: 9. This CDR3 is CASSVEDSGGWETQYF. The CDR3 DNA sequence: TGTGCCAGCAGCGTAGAAGATTCGGGGGGGTGGGAGACCCAGTACTTC.

J is TRBJ1-5 and V is TRBV12-5, with 10 bases that match TRBD1. Per germline, CDR1 LGHNT and CDR2 FRNRAP. The CDR3 covers 15 residues. V dropped 6 bases and J dropped 3; count of bases not matched to a gene: 5. In nucleotides, the CDR3 is TGTGCTAGTGGGGTGACAGGGGGCAACAATCAGCCCCAGCATTTT. Encoded protein: CASGVTGGNNQPQHF.

This clone was observed a single time. V usage is TRBV4-3 and J usage is TRBJ1-2; TRBD1 might be the D (6 bases). V shed 0 bases and J shed 0 bases, with 8 bases lying between them. Germline V lookup: CDR1 LGHNA, CDR2 YSLEER. This CDR3 spans 15 amino acids. As DNA, the CDR3 is TGCGCCAGCAGCCAAGACAGGGGAGCTAACTATGGCTACACCTTC. Protein product: CASSQDRGANYGYTF.

The chain employs TRBV7-3 and TRBJ1-3; D may be TRBD1 (5 bases). The CDR3 consists of 14 residues. V was cut by 8 bases and J by 2 bases, with 13 bases left in between. Germline V gene sequence: CDR1 SGHTA, CDR2 FQGTGA. CDR3 DNA: TGTGCCAGCCGTTTACAGGTCCCTGGAAACACCATATATTTT. This translates into CASRLQVPGNTIYF. The entire variable domain, with the rest obtained from reference TRBV7-3 and TRBJ1-3, is as follows: GAGVSQTPSNKVTEKGKYVELRCDPISGHTALYWYRQSLGQGPEFLIYFQGTGAADDSGLPNDRFFAVRPEGSVSTLKIQRTERGDSAVYLCASRLQVPGNTIYFGEGSWLTVV.

CDR3 loop: CASSRGEELNQPQHF. The CDR3 DNA sequence: TGTGCCAGCAGTCGGGGAGAAGAGCTCAATCAGCCCCAGCATTTT. The chain carries TRBV28 and TRBJ1-5; D gene ambiguous. This CDR3 comprises 15 residues. Trimming shortened V by 5 bases and J by 3 bases, and 14 bases separated the two germline ends. Germline CDR1 reads MDHEN; CDR2 reads SYDVKM. The full variable domain, rest sourced from reference TRBV28 and TRBJ1-5, is DVKVTQSSRYLVKRTGEKVFLECVQDMDHENMFWYRQDPGLGLRLIYFSYDVKMKEKGDIPEGYSVSREKKERFSLILESASTNQTSMYLCASSRGEELNQPQHFGDGTRLSIL.

In DNA form, the CDR3 reads TGTGCCATCAGTGACGGTGACAAAAAAGAGACCCAGTACTTC. It codes for CAISDGDKKETQYF. This sequence joins TRBV10-3 and TRBJ2-5; D is ambiguous. Trimming removed 3 bases from V and 3 bases from J, with 11 bases in between. Germline V gives CDR1 ENHRY, CDR2 SYGVKD. The CDR3 covers 14 residues.

The chain recombines TRBV6-1 with TRBJ2-7, with TRBD1 identical over 8 bases. The CDR3 extends over 15 amino acids. The ends lost 4 bases at V and 0 bases at J; junction bases unmatched: 5. CDR1 is MNHNS, CDR2 SASEGT, per germline. The CDR3 region is CASSAGGTGSYEQYF. In DNA, the CDR3 is TGTGCCAGCAGTGCTGGCGGGACAGGCTCCTACGAGCAGTACTTC.

This clone was observed a few times. This sample includes further DNA sequences coding for the same CDR3. This chain uses TRBV9 with TRBJ1-2; no clear D gene. CDR3 length: 13 residues. Deletions cut 1 base from V and 2 bases from J, with 6 bases between. The germline CDR1 and CDR2 sequences are SGDLS and YYNGEE. CDR3 nucleotides: TGTGCCAGCAGCGTAACACAGAACTATGGCTACACCTTC. Its translation: CASSVTQNYGYTF.

The chain couples TRBV23-1 to TRBJ2-7, with 12 bases lining up with TRBD1. TRBV23-1 is recorded as an ORF, its role being uncertain. The V gene end was trimmed by 2 bases and the J gene end by 1 base; junction bases not matched to a gene: 6. The CDR3 has 17 residues. CDR3 sequence reads: CASSQPGQGALSYEQYF. CDR3 bases: TGCGCCAGCAGTCAACCGGGACAGGGGGCCCTTTCCTACGAGCAGTACTTC.

This clone appeared a few times. V and J are TRBV9 and TRBJ1-2, with unresolved D. The CDR3 is 15 amino acids. Germline CDR1 is SGDLS and CDR2 is YYNGEE. Trimming cost V 2 bases and J 5 bases, with 16 bases left between them. The CDR3 coding sequence is TGTGCCAGCAGCGTGAACAGCCCGTCATTGTATGGCTACACCTTC. The encoded protein is CASSVNSPSLYGYTF.

The chain joins TRBV7-7 to TRBJ2-5; weak D call: TRBD1 (5 bases). Germline V lookup: CDR1 SSHAT, CDR2 FNYEAQ (reference sequence). V was clipped by 2 bases and J by 2 bases, with 9 bases between them. This CDR3 contains 14 residues. The CDR3 spells CASSLRGSQETQYF. CDR3 nucleotide sequence: TGTGCCAGCAGCTTAAGGGGATCACAAGAGACCCAGTACTTC.

This clone was counted once. The rearrangement links TRBV29-1 to TRBJ1-6; D not certain. The CDR3 sequence is 14 residues long. Germline loops: CDR1 SQVTM, CDR2 ANQGSEA. Here the CDR3 reads CRPSQTHRREPLHF. CDR3 DNA: TGCAGGCCATCCCAGACACACCGTAGGGAGCCCCTCCACTTT.

The CDR3 protein is CASSPYVGQSYEQYF. The CDR3 DNA follows: TGTGCCAGCAGTCCGTACGTGGGACAGAGCTACGAGCAGTACTTC. The J gene is TRBJ2-5, the V gene TRBV6-5; 7 bases are shared with TRBD1. The J call is uncertain, as TRBJ2-7 better fits the DNA end. The CDR3 is 15 residues long. Germline assignment: CDR1 MNHEY and CDR2 SVGAGI.

V usage is TRBV4-3 and J usage is TRBJ2-7; 8 bases agree with TRBD1. The CDR3 has 13 amino acids. After removal of 6 bases from V and 3 bases from J, the junction contained 4 bases not matched to a gene. Germline V gene sequence: CDR1 LGHNA, CDR2 YSLEER. This chain's CDR3 is CASSHRGDYEQYF. For the CDR3, the DNA is TGCGCCAGCAGTCACAGGGGGGACTACGAGCAGTACTTC.

V is TRBV7-2 and J is TRBJ1-5, with 9 positions matching TRBD1. The CDR3 runs to 18 residues. Trimming removed 0 bases from V and 8 bases from J; junction bases left unmatched: 14. The germline CDR1 and CDR2 sequences are SGHTA and FQGNSA. CDR3 sequence: CASSLAGSGQGFGEPQHF. As DNA, the CDR3 is TGTGCCAGCAGCTTAGCTGGGAGTGGACAGGGGTTTGGAGAGCCCCAGCATTTT.

This chain's CDR3 is CSVDQRLAGVSSYNEQFF. The CDR3 DNA sequence: TGCAGCGTTGACCAGAGGCTAGCGGGGGTAAGCTCCTACAATGAGCAGTTCTTC. The chain uses TRBV29-1 and TRBJ2-1; 10 nucleotides agree with TRBD2. The V segment lost 3 bases and the J segment 0 bases; nucleotides outside the gene matches: 11. This CDR3 is built from 18 residues. Germline assignment: CDR1 SQVTM and CDR2 ANQGSEA.

The rearrangement joins TRBV18 to TRBJ1-6; 9 bases agree with TRBD1. The CDR3 runs to 16 residues. The V and J ends lost 5 bases and 4 bases, in that order; junction bases with no gene match: 6. Germline-derived CDR1 and CDR2 are KGHSH and LQKENI. In nucleotides, the CDR3 is TGTGCCAGCTCATCGGCCGGGACAGGGTATAATTCACCCCTCCACTTT. Protein product: CASSSAGTGYNSPLHF.

Of note for this clone: This same CDR3 is encoded by further DNA sequences in the sample. The V gene is TRBV14, the J gene TRBJ2-7, with no clear D. V lost 1 base and J lost 3, with 7 bases in between. CDR1 and CDR2 from the germline V gene are SGHDN and FVKESK. CDR3 size: 13 residues. For the CDR3, the DNA is TGTGCCAGCAGCCAAGTGGCAAACTACGAGCAGTACTTC. Its protein product is CASSQVANYEQYF.

The chain employs TRBV10-3 and TRBJ2-7; 8 positions match TRBD2. Per germline, CDR1 ENHRY and CDR2 SYGVKD. The CDR3 length is 15 residues. V gave up 0 bases and J gave up 0 bases; unmatched junction bases: 1. The CDR3 DNA reads as TGTGCCATCAGTGAGTCGACTAGCGCCTCCTACGAGCAGTACTTC. The encoded protein is CAISESTSASYEQYF.

The V call is TRBV6-5, the J call TRBJ1-2, with TRBD1 matching over 7 bases. Germline CDR1 and CDR2: MNHEY and SVGAGI. The J segment lost 3 bases and the V segment lost 5 bases, leaving 6 bases of the junction unmatched. The length of the CDR3 is 14 residues. This CDR3 is CASSRDRADYGYTF. The CDR3 DNA is TGTGCCAGCAGTAGAGACAGGGCGGACTATGGCTACACCTTC.

The chain is built from TRBV30 and TRBJ1-3; tentative D call: TRBD1 (6 bases). The CDR3 spans 14 residues. Germline lookup yields CDR1 GTSNPN and CDR2 SVGIG (reference sequence). V lost 4 bases and J lost 2, with 12 bases in between. This CDR3 reads CAWTGRQAGNTIYF. In nucleotides, the CDR3 is TGTGCCTGGACAGGGAGACAGGCTGGAAACACCATATATTTT.

The chain recombines TRBV28 with TRBJ1-1; D not resolved. The CDR3 spans 13 residues. Deletions cut 2 bases from V and 1 base from J, with 5 bases between. Germline V gene sequence: CDR1 MDHEN, CDR2 SYDVKM. The chain's CDR3 is CASSLVKNTEAFF. The CDR3 nucleotides are TGTGCCAGCAGTTTAGTAAAGAACACTGAAGCTTTCTTT.

This chain connects TRBV5-6 to TRBJ2-1, with 15 nucleotides matching TRBD2. With V trimmed by 0 bases and J by 6 bases, 7 bases remained unmatched. Germline lookup yields CDR1 SGHDT and CDR2 YYEEEE. The CDR3 length is 18 residues. CDR3 coding DNA: TGTGCCAGCAGCTTGGTGGGACTAGCGGGGGGTTTCAGCAATGAGCAGTTCTTC. This translates into CASSLVGLAGGFSNEQFF.

The V and J genes are TRBV6-5 and TRBJ2-3; 10 nucleotides align to TRBD2. Germline V gene lookup returns CDR1 MNHEY and CDR2 SVGAGI. The junction had 5 bases not matched to a gene; V was cut back by 2 bases and J by 6 bases. The CDR3 length is 15 residues. The CDR3 is CASSYERGGRDTQYF. DNA of the CDR3: TGTGCCAGCAGTTACGAGCGGGGGGGCCGGGATACGCAGTATTTT.

This chain links TRBV19 with TRBJ2-7, with 11 bases matching TRBD1. V lost 3 bases, J lost 6 bases, and 4 bases stayed unmatched. The germline gives CDR1 LNHDA, CDR2 SQIVND (reference sequence). CDR3 size: 14 residues. The CDR3 region is CASSIGQGAGEQYF. The CDR3 nucleotides are TGTGCCAGTAGTATCGGACAGGGGGCGGGCGAGCAGTACTTC.

The chain joins TRBV29-1 to TRBJ1-4; D is undetermined. Germline V gene sequence: CDR1 SQVTM, CDR2 ANQGSEA. V gave up 4 bases and J gave up 8 bases, with 14 bases separating them. The CDR3 consists of 13 residues. CDR3 coding DNA: TGCAGCGTTGCGGGGTGGGTTAAGGAAAAACTGTTTTTT. It is translated as CSVAGWVKEKLFF.

This clone has a single count. The chain employs TRBV28 and TRBJ1-5; a possible D gene is TRBD1 (5 bases). The V end was cut by 7 bases, the J end by 6 bases, with 13 bases between. The CDR3 is made up of 13 amino acids. Germline V CDR1 and CDR2: MDHEN, SYDVKM. CDR3 bases: TGTGCCAGCAAATCGGGGGGTTCTCAGCCCCAGCATTTT. Its translation is CASKSGGSQPQHF.

This clone appeared a single time. The chain's CDR3 is CASSVGGQQETQYF. In DNA, the CDR3 is TGTGCCAGCAGTGTAGGGGGACAGCAAGAGACCCAGTACTTC. The V gene is TRBV2, the J gene TRBJ2-5; 7 bases map to TRBD1. Germline values: CDR1 SNHLY, CDR2 FYNNEI. The CDR3 is 14 amino acids. V shed 4 bases, J shed 2 bases, and the junction held 4 bases outside the gene matches.